The entry below gives a single T cell receptor beta chain sequence along with its context. A modified ARM-PCR protocol with three rounds of nested PCR amplified TCRbeta. TCRdb fed the multiplex PCR reads into MiXCR, producing one record per CDR3 protein. The sample includes some 80,000 distinct CDR3 sequences, 76% of them seen just once. Germline V gene data show CDR1 as SGHNT and CDR2 as YENEEA. The CDR3 contains 16 residues. V gave up 5 bases and J gave up 9 bases, with 23 bases separating them. The template was RNA from unsorted bulk tissue. This non-tumor lung sample came from over 3 cm beyond the tumor edge. This entry comes from a study of tumor and adjacent non-tumor tissue in lung cancer.

Sequencing was done on a sample of distant non-tumor lung tissue. The chain uses TRBV11-3 and TRBJ2-1; tentatively, D is TRBD2 (6 bases). The source of this sequence is a woman in her forties or fifties with non-small cell lung cancer. The CDR3 reads CASSIVYGGMATEQFF. CDR3 sequence (DNA): TGTGCCAGCAGCATAGTGTACGGCGGGATGGCGACTGAGCAGTTCTTC.